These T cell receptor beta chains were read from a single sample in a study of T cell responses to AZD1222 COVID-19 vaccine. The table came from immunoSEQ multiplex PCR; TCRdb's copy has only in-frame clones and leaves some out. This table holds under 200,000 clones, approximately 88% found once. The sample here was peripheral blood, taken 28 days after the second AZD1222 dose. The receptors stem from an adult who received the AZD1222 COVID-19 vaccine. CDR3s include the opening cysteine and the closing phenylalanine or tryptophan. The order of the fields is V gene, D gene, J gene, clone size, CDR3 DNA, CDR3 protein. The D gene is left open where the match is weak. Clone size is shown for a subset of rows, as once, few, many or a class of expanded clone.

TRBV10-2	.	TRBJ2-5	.	TGCGCCAGCAGTGAAGGAGAGACCCAGTACTTC	CASSEGETQYF
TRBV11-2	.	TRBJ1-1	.	TGTGCCAGCAGCTTAGCTCGGAGAAGCACTGAAGCTTTCTTT	CASSLARRSTEAFF
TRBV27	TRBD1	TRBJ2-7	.	TGTGCCAGCAGTTCGCGGACAGGGGCGTCCTACGAGCAGTACTTC	CASSSRTGASYEQYF
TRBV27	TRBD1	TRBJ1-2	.	TGTGCCAGCAAGACCGGGACAGGGTCCTATGGCTACACCTTC	CASKTGTGSYGYTF
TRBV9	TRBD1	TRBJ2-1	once	TGTGCCAGCAGCACCCGACAGGGTTCTGGCAATGAGCAGTTCTTC	CASSTRQGSGNEQFF
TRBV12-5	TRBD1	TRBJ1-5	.	TGTGCTAGTGGTTTCTCCACGGGACAGCCAGTTAGCAATCAGCCCCAGCATTTT	CASGFSTGQPVSNQPQHF
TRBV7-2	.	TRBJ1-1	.	TGTGCCAGCTCCTTAGGCAGGAACACTGAAGCTTTCTTT	CASSLGRNTEAFF
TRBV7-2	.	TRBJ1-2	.	TGTGCCAGCAGCTTGAATCACAGGGCCTTTGGCTACACCTTC	CASSLNHRAFGYTF
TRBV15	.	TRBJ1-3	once	TGTGCCACCAGCAGAGATCCGACAGCCTCTGGAAACACCATATATTTT	CATSRDPTASGNTIYF
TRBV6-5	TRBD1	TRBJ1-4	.	TGTGCCAGCAGTTCCGACAGGGGCGCAGCTAATGAAAAACTGTTTTTT	CASSSDRGAANEKLFF
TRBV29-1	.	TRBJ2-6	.	TGCAGCGTTGAAGATGATGCGGACTCTGGGGCCAACGTCCTGACTTTC	CSVEDDADSGANVLTF
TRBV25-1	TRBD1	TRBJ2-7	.	TGTGCCACGGGACAGGGTGGGGAGCAGTACTTC	CATGQGGEQYF
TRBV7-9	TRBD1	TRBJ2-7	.	TGTGCCAGCAGCTGGGACAGGGGTCCCTACGAGCAGTACTTC	CASSWDRGPYEQYF
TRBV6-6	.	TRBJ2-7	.	TGTGCCAGCAGGGGAGGGGGGCTGGGGCCCTACGAGCAGTACTTC	CASRGGGLGPYEQYF
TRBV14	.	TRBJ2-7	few	TGTGCCAGCAGCCAAGGTCTCGGGACCTACGAGCAGTACTTC	CASSQGLGTYEQYF
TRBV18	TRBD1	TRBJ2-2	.	TGTGCCAGCTCACCGGGACAGGGGATCGGGGAGCTGTTTTTT	CASSPGQGIGELFF
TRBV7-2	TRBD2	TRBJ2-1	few	TGTGCCAGCAGCCTCCCGGGTAGCGGGGGCGGGGAGCAGTTCTTC	CASSLPGSGGGEQFF
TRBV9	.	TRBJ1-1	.	TGTGCCAGCAGCGTAGGTGGGCGCGGGGTCACTGAAGCTTTCTTT	CASSVGGRGVTEAFF
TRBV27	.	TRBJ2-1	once	TGTGCCAGCAGTACCACCGGGCCAAGACCCGCGAATGAGCAGTTCTTC	CASSTTGPRPANEQFF
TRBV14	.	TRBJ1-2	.	TGTGCCAGCAGCCAAGTGGGTCCTAACTATGGCTACACCTTC	CASSQVGPNYGYTF
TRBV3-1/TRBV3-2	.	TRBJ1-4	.	TGTGCCAGCAGCTACAAGGCGGGCAGCACCGCCCGTGAAAAACTGTTTTTT	CASSYKAGSTAREKLFF
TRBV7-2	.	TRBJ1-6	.	TGTGCCAGCAGCATAAACAATTCACCCCTCCACTTT	CASSINNSPLHF
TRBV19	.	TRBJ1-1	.	TGTGCCAGTAGTCACAGCATAGGCGCTGAAGCTTTCTTT	CASSHSIGAEAFF
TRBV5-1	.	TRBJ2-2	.	TGCGCCAGCAGGCAACGAGGGGCGATACACACCGGGGAGCTGTTTTTT	CASRQRGAIHTGELFF
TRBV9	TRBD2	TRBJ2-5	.	TGTGCCAGCAGCGTAGCTAGCGGGGGGGCCGGAGAGACCCAGTACTTC	CASSVASGGAGETQYF
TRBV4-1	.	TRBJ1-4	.	TGCGCCAGCAGCCACACGACCCAAAACCATGAAAAACTGTTTTTT	CASSHTTQNHEKLFF
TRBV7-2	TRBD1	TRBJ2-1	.	TGTGCCAGCAGCCTCTCCGGGACAGGGGGCTCCGATGAGCAGTTCTTC	CASSLSGTGGSDEQFF
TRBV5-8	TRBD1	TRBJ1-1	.	TGTGCCAGCTCGGGACAGGGGGACACTGAAGCTTTCTTT	CASSGQGDTEAFF
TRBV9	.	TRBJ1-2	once	TGTGCCAGCAGCGTGGGAACAGGAGCCAGTAACTATGGCTACACCTTC	CASSVGTGASNYGYTF
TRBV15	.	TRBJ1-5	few	TGTGCCACCAGCAGAGATCCCGATCAGCCCCAGCATTTT	CATSRDPDQPQHF
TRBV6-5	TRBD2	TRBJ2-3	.	TGTGCCAGCAGTTTGCAGCGGGGGGCGAGCACAGATACGCAGTATTTT	CASSLQRGASTDTQYF
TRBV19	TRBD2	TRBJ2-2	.	TGTGCCAGTAGTATGAAGGGACTAGCAGGATTGGGGGAGCTGTTTTTT	CASSMKGLAGLGELFF
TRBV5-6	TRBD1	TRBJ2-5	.	TGTGCCAGCAGCTACAGGGGGCTAGAGACCCAGTACTTC	CASSYRGLETQYF
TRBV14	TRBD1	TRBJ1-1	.	TGTGCCAGCAGCCTGGACAGGGGGCGAATCGGCACTGAAGCTTTCTTT	CASSLDRGRIGTEAFF
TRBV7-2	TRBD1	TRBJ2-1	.	TGTGCCAGCAGGGAAGACAGGGACAATGAGCAGTTCTTC	CASREDRDNEQFF
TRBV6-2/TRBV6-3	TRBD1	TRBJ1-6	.	TGTGCCAGCAGTTCACATAGGACAGGAAATAATTCACCCCTCCACTTT	CASSSHRTGNNSPLHF
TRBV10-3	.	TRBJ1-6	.	TGTGCCATCAGTGAGTCACGGGGGACGGGAAATTCACCCCTCCACTTT	CAISESRGTGNSPLHF
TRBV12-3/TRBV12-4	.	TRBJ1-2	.	TGTGCCAGCAGTTTAGCGGTCAGGTATGGCTACACCTTC	CASSLAVRYGYTF
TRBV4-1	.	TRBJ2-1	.	TGCGCCAGCAGCCAAGTAGGGGGTGCTAGCAATGAGCAGTTCTTC	CASSQVGGASNEQFF
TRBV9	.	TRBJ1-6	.	TGTGCCAGCTCTGCCCATCCGAACGATAATTCACCCCTCCACTTT	CASSAHPNDNSPLHF
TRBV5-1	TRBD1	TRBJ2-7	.	TGCGCCAGCAGCTTCTGGACAGGGACCAGCTACGAGCAGTACTTC	CASSFWTGTSYEQYF
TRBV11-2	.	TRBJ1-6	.	TGTGCCAGCAGCTTTCGTTCGATCTTGGTGGATTCACCCCTCCACTTT	CASSFRSILVDSPLHF
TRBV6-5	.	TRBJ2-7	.	TGTGCCAGCACCCGGGTCTCCTACGAGCAGTACTTC	CASTRVSYEQYF
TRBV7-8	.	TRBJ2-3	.	TGTGCCAGCAGCCCCCATTCCCGTACTAGCACAGATACGCAGTATTTT	CASSPHSRTSTDTQYF
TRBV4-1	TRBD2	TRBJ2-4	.	TGCGCCAGCAGCCAAGATTTTTTGCTAGCGGGGGGGGCAGGCATTCAGTACTTC	CASSQDFLLAGGAGIQYF
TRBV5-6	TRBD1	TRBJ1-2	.	TGTGCCAGCAGCTGGAAGGACAGGGGGGACTATGGCTACACCTTC	CASSWKDRGDYGYTF
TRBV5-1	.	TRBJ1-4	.	TGCGCCAGCAGCAAGAATGAGGGGACTAATGAAAAACTGTTTTTT	CASSKNEGTNEKLFF
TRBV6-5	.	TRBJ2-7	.	TGTGCCAGCAGTTACCAGTGGGATCCCTACGAGCAGTACTTC	CASSYQWDPYEQYF
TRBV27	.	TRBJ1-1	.	TGTGCCAGCATACGTGGCACTGAAGCTTTCTTT	CASIRGTEAFF
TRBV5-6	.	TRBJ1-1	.	TGTGCCAGCACCCGGGGATCGGGGCGGGGCACTGAAGCTTTCTTT	CASTRGSGRGTEAFF
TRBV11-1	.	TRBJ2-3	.	TGTGCCAGCAGCTTACAGAGGGACACAGATACGCAGTATTTT	CASSLQRDTDTQYF
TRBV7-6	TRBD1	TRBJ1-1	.	TGTGCCAGCAGCTTACCGGGACAGAGGTTGAACACTGAAGCTTTCTTT	CASSLPGQRLNTEAFF
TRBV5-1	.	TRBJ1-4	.	TGCGCCAGCAGGGCCGACGGCTCCCCCGAAGAAAAACTGTTTTTT	CASRADGSPEEKLFF
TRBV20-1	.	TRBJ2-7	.	TGCAGTGCTGCCTCCGGGCACGAGCAGTACTTC	CSAASGHEQYF
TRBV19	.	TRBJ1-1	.	TGTGCCAGTAGCATTGACCGGACAGCCTACACTGAAGCTTTCTTT	CASSIDRTAYTEAFF
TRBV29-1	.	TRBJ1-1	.	TGCAGCGTTGAAGCGAACACTGAAGCTTTCTTT	CSVEANTEAFF
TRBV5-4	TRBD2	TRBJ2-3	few	TGTGCCAGCAGCTTAAAACTAGCGGGGGGGCAAGGTATAGATACGCAGTATTTT	CASSLKLAGGQGIDTQYF
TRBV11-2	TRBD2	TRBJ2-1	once	TGTGCCAGCAGCCCCGGACTAGCGGGGAATGACAATGAGCAGTTCTTC	CASSPGLAGNDNEQFF
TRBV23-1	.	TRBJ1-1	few	TGCGCCAGCAGACGAACAAGTGAGAACACTGAAGCTTTCTTT	CASRRTSENTEAFF